This note documents a single TCR beta chain sequence. These data belong to a study of T cells in localized non-small cell lung cancer. Sequencing used immunoSEQ multiplex PCR; TCRdb keeps in-frame clones, though not all of them. The sample has some 25,000 clones, roughly 88% seen once. The V segment lost 6 bases and the J segment 9 bases; nucleotides outside the gene matches: 8. Germline V gene sequence: CDR1 LNHDA, CDR2 SQIVND (reference sequence). CDR3 length: 13 residues. The rearrangement joins TRBV19 to TRBJ2-1; 7 bases map to TRBD2. This TCR was recovered from a man between 40 and 75 years old with stage II lung adenocarcinoma. The material was PBMCs, obtained before any cancer treatment. The DNA for the CDR3 is TGTGCCAGTAGGGAGGGCGGGGGTATTGAGCAGTTCTTC. It translates to CASREGGGIEQFF.